This T cell receptor beta chain was captured in a study of T cell repertoires in cytomegalovirus infection. Study at large: Recently described HLA-C-restricted plus well-studied HLA-B-restricted CMV epitopes were used. Points from the study as a whole: What dominated the ex vivo response were HLA-C-restricted CMV-specific TCR beta clonotypes.

Each CDR3 protein is one row after TCRdb ran MiXCR on the reads. The sample consists of around 310,000 distinct CDR3 sequences, about 29% of them appearing once. This clonotype was seen at least ten times. Antigen specificity is unknown. This TCR was recovered from a human donor in good health (CMV status not recorded). Some clones in this sample may be carry-over from other donors' samples. Sequences were derived from cultured PBMCs, sampled from culture after CMV antigen stimulation.

The CDR3 region is CASKGAGGTGANVLTF. CDR3 DNA sequence: TGTGCCAGTAAGGGGGCGGGAGGGACTGGGGCCAACGTCCTGACTTTC. V and J are TRBV19 and TRBJ2-6; 9 nucleotides line up with TRBD2. From germline, CDR1 is LNHDA and CDR2 SQIVND (reference sequence). Trimming took 7 bases from V and 2 from J; bases not matched to a gene: 6. This CDR3 comprises 16 residues. Looking up the rest from reference TRBV19 and TRBJ2-6 gives the full variable domain: DGGITQSPKYLFRKEGQNVTLSCEQNLNHDAMYWYRQDPGQGLRLIYYSQIVNDFQKGDIAEGYSVSREKKESFPLTVTSAQKNPTAFYLCASKGAGGTGANVLTFGAGSRLTVL.